This entry lists 21 T cell receptor beta chains sequenced from one sample in a study of naive and memory T cell subsets. Amplification of ligated cDNA took four PCR rounds with SP2 and nested alpha and beta constant primers. TCRdb re-derived calls from the UMI-ligation and nested PCR reads in MiXCR, one entry per CDR3 protein. The top ten clones hold just under 8.5% of a sample with more than 13,000 distinct CDR3 sequences, about 5% of them seen once. Treatment denoted: skin biopsy from PPD injection site in Mantoux-positive individual. The library had UMIs added by 3' ligation of an oligonucleotide to TCR cDNA. The sample in question was skin, obtained from a tuberculin skin test site. These TCRs come from an adult in good health.

This clonotype appeared a few times. This may stem from a read error, because a much larger clone lies one nucleotide away. The J gene is TRBJ2-5, the V gene TRBV20-1; D may correspond to TRBD1 or TRBD2 (5 bases each). Germline CDR1 DFQATT, CDR2 SNEGSKA (reference sequence). This CDR3 has 12 residues. V was shortened by 6 bases and J by 6 bases, with 14 bases between the two germline ends. The CDR3, as DNA: TGCAGTGCAACGGGACGAGGGAAGACCCAGTACTTC. Its translation: CSATGRGKTQYF.

The rearrangement joins TRBV20-1 to TRBJ1-1, with D possibly matching TRBD1 (5 bases). The CDR3 has 12 amino acids. Germline lookup yields CDR1 DFQATT and CDR2 SNEGSKA (reference sequence). This CDR3 reads CRGATSNTEAFF. CDR3 sequence (DNA): TGCCGTGGGGCTACATCGAACACTGAAGCTTTCTTT.

For this clonotype: This may be a read error: a much more frequent sequence differs by one nucleotide. The CDR3 protein is CDIMDGSGGLDTQYF. The DNA of the CDR3 is TGTGACATCATGGACGGTAGCGGGGGACTAGATACGCAGTATTTT. V gene TRBV10-3 combines with J gene TRBJ2-3, with 9 bases fitting TRBD2. This CDR3 spans 15 amino acids. Germline V CDR1 and CDR2: ENHRY, SYGVKD.

The genes are TRBV7-2 and TRBJ2-6; TRBD2 might be the D (6 bases). Trimming left V 5 bases short and J 2 bases short, with 13 bases between. CDR1 and CDR2 from the germline V gene are SGHTA and FQGNSA. This CDR3 contains 16 residues. The CDR3 region has the DNA TGTGCCAGCAGCGCCAGTGGAGGGGCTGGGGCCAACGTCCTGACTTTC. Translated, it gives CASSASGGAGANVLTF.

The chain carries TRBV6-2 or TRBV6-3 and TRBJ2-3; D possibly corresponds to TRBD2 (6 bases). CDR1 is MNHEY, CDR2 SVGEGT, per germline. This CDR3 has 15 amino acids. Trimming removed 6 bases at V and 0 bases at J, with 13 bases between. CDR3 sequence (DNA): TGTGCCAGCAGCCACTGGGGGACTAGCACAGATACGCAGTATTTT. Amino acids: CASSHWGTSTDTQYF.

This clonotype showed up many times. The rearrangement uses TRBV9 and TRBJ2-1; the D gene is possibly TRBD2 (6 bases). The CDR3 sequence is 14 residues long. Germline V CDR1 and CDR2: SGDLS, YYNGEE. V lost 0 bases and J lost 4, with 8 bases in between. The CDR3 sequence: CASSVGGGYNEQFF. DNA of the CDR3: TGTGCCAGCAGCGTAGGTGGGGGGTACAATGAGCAGTTCTTC.

This clonotype was detected ten times or more. The V gene is TRBV12-3 or TRBV12-4, the J gene TRBJ2-4; D not resolved. The CDR3 loop spans 16 amino acids. Trimming stripped 9 bases from V and 0 bases from J, with 18 bases between. CDR3 bases: TGTGCCAGTGGGGTGGCTTCGCAAATAGCCAAAAACATTCAGTACTTC. The encoded protein is CASGVASQIAKNIQYF.

A word on this clonotype: This clone may be a read error of a much larger clone one base away. The chain combines TRBV28 with TRBJ2-7; D gene ambiguous. Germline V gene sequence: CDR1 MDHEN, CDR2 SYDVKM. There are 16 residues in the CDR3. In nucleotides, the CDR3 is TGTGTCAGCACCGTAGACTTCCCCAGAAGACCCTACGAGCAGTACTTC. It yields the protein CVSTVDFPRRPYEQYF. Variable domain in full (rest from reference TRBV28 and TRBJ2-7): DVKVTQSSRYLVKRTGEKVFLECVQDMDHENMFWYRQDPGLGLRLIYFSYDVKMKEKGDIPEGYSVSREKKERFSLILESASTNQTSMYLCVSTVDFPRRPYEQYFGPGTRLTVT.

This clonotype was seen at least ten times. V usage is TRBV27 and J usage is TRBJ1-2, with D possibly TRBD1 on 5 matching bases. This CDR3 is built from 15 residues. Per the germline V gene, CDR1 is MNHEY and CDR2 is SMNVEV (reference sequence). Trimming took 8 bases from V and 2 from J, leaving 18 bases between them. The CDR3 spells CASGIWDRGNYGYTF. The CDR3 coding sequence is TGTGCCAGCGGAATTTGGGACCGGGGAAACTATGGCTACACCTTC.

By share, this clonotype ranks as medium-sized (0.01 to 0.1%). The rearrangement links TRBV5-1 to TRBJ2-1; D remains unclear. The V end lost 0 bases, the J end lost 8 bases, and 18 bases lay between the germline ends. The CDR3 is made up of 16 amino acids. Germline loops: CDR1 SGHRS, CDR2 YFSETQ. CDR3 sequence reads: CASSLDYGPPLDEQFF. CDR3 DNA sequence: TGCGCCAGCAGCTTGGACTACGGGCCCCCCTTAGATGAGCAGTTCTTC. Based on the CDR3 plus reference TRBV5-1 and TRBJ2-1, the full variable domain is KAGVTQTPRYLIKTRGQQVTLSCSPISGHRSVSWYQQTPGQGLQFLFEYFSETQRNKGNFPGRFSGRQFSNSRSEMNVSTLELGDSALYLCASSLDYGPPLDEQFFGPGTRLTVL.

This clonotype has at least ten counts. This chain links TRBV19 with TRBJ1-4, with 7 bases lining up with TRBD1. The J segment lost 7 bases and the V segment lost 6 bases, leaving 8 bases of the junction unmatched. Germline CDR1 reads LNHDA; CDR2 reads SQIVND (reference sequence). The CDR3 runs to 14 residues. CDR3 sequence (DNA): TGTGCCAGTAGGCCGGGACAGCGGCGTGAAAAACTGTTTTTT. The encoded protein is CASRPGQRREKLFF.

This clonotype ranks as medium-sized (0.01 to 0.1%). The chain combines TRBV7-2 with TRBJ1-6, with 9 bases aligning to TRBD1. Trimming cost V 5 bases and J 8 bases; bases outside gene matches: 4. The V gene's germline CDR1 is SGHTA and CDR2 FQGNSA. The CDR3 contains 14 residues. CDR3 sequence: CASSGRTGDSPLHF. For the CDR3, the DNA is TGTGCCAGCAGCGGACGGACAGGGGATTCACCCCTCCACTTT.

Within the sample, this clonotype is medium-sized (0.01 to 0.1%). V gene TRBV6-5 combines with J gene TRBJ2-3, with TRBD2 as a possible D gene (7 bases). Trimming stripped 2 bases from V and 1 base from J, with 10 bases between. This CDR3 region has 15 residues. Germline V gives CDR1 MNHEY, CDR2 SVGAGI. CDR3 sequence reads: CASSYVGGRTDTQYF. CDR3 in DNA: TGTGCCAGCAGTTACGTGGGGGGGCGCACAGATACGCAGTATTTT.

This clonotype was counted only a few times. This may arise from a read error, as a much more abundant clone is one base away. The V call is TRBV7-2, the J call TRBJ2-5; D perhaps matches TRBD2 (6 bases). The CDR3 length is 15 residues. The germline V gene encodes CDR1 SGHTA and CDR2 FQGNSA. V shed 2 bases and J shed 1 base, with 11 bases lying between them. CDR3 sequence (DNA): TGTGCCAGCAGCTTAAACCAGGGAGGCCAAGAGACCCAGTACTTC. Translating it yields CASSLNQGGQETQYF.

This clonotype is classed as medium-sized. The chain couples TRBV4-3 to TRBJ2-5, with 8 nucleotides matching TRBD2. The CDR3 consists of 16 residues. Trimming removed 0 bases from V and 2 bases from J; junction bases left unmatched: 5. CDR1 is LGHNA, CDR2 YSLEER, per germline. Here the CDR3 DNA reads TGCGCCAGCAGCCAAGATCGGGGGGGCGTACAAGAGACCCAGTACTTC. Protein product: CASSQDRGGVQETQYF.

In this sample, this clonotype is medium-sized. This sequence joins TRBV7-2 and TRBJ1-1; no clear D gene. Germline values: CDR1 SGHTA, CDR2 FQGNSA. CDR3 length: 13 amino acids. The germline V and J ends were trimmed by 1 base and 4 bases, with 7 bases remaining between them. CDR3 protein: CASSLEPVTEAFF. For the CDR3, the DNA is TGTGCCAGCAGCTTAGAGCCAGTCACTGAAGCTTTCTTT.

This clonotype was detected many times. J is TRBJ2-5 and V is TRBV28; 11 positions match TRBD1. This CDR3 contains 17 residues. CDR1 MDHEN and CDR2 SYDVKM come from the germline V gene. After removal of 7 bases from V and 2 bases from J, the junction contained 12 bases not matched to a gene. The CDR3 nucleotides read TGTGCCAGCACAAGCCCTCAGGACAGGGGGCTTCAAGAGACCCAGTACTTC. As protein: CASTSPQDRGLQETQYF. The full variable domain, completed using reference TRBV28 and TRBJ2-5, is DVKVTQSSRYLVKRTGEKVFLECVQDMDHENMFWYRQDPGLGLRLIYFSYDVKMKEKGDIPEGYSVSREKKERFSLILESASTNQTSMYLCASTSPQDRGLQETQYFGPGTRLLVL.

This clonotype is labeled as medium-sized. This chain joins TRBV20-1 and TRBJ2-3, with TRBD2 identical over 11 bases. Germline CDR1 DFQATT, CDR2 SNEGSKA (reference sequence). CDR3 length equals 15 residues. The V segment lost 7 bases and the J segment 1 base; nucleotides outside the gene matches: 7. CDR3 sequence: CSVTNSGGGTDTQYF. CDR3 DNA sequence: TGCAGTGTTACCAATAGCGGGGGGGGCACAGATACGCAGTATTTT.

This clonotype was seen only a few times. The chain combines TRBV6-6 with TRBJ2-3; 10 positions agree with TRBD2. The CDR3 length is 15 residues. CDR1 MNHNY and CDR2 SVGAGI come from the germline V gene (reference sequence). After removal of 7 bases from V and 2 bases from J, the junction contained 6 bases not matched to a gene. In DNA form, the CDR3 reads TGTGCCAGCATTAGCGGGGGGTCTAACACAGATACGCAGTATTTT. Translated: CASISGGSNTDTQYF.

On this clonotype itself: This may stem from a read error, because a much larger clone lies one nucleotide away. The rearrangement uses TRBV21-1 and TRBJ2-3; the table assigns TRBD1, which was not confirmed against the DNA. TRBV21-1 is a pseudogene. This CDR3 is 15 amino acids long. This CDR3 reads CASSNGLGAPDTQYF. The CDR3 coding sequence is TGTGCCAGCAGCAACGGACTGGGCGCACCAGATACGCAGTATTTT.

In its sample, this clonotype was seen a few times. The chain's CDR3 is CSAQRGPPYEQYF. DNA of the CDR3: TGCAGTGCTCAGCGGGGGCCACCCTACGAGCAGTACTTC. J is TRBJ2-7 and V is TRBV20-1, with 8 bases aligning to TRBD2. Germline assignment: CDR1 DFQATT and CDR2 SNEGSKA (reference sequence). CDR3 length: 13 amino acids. Trimming at V came to 5 bases and at J to 2 bases, leaving 5 bases not matched to a gene.